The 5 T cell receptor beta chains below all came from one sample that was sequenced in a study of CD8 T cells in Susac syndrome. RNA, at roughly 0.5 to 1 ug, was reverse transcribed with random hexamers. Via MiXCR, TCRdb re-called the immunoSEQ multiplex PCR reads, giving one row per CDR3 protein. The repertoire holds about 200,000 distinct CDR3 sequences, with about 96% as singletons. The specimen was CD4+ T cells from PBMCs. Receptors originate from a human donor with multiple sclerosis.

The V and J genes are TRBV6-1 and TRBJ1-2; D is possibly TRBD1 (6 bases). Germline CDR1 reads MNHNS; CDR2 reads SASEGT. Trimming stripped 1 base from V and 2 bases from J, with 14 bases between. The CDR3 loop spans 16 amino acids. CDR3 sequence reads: CASSEGLGGANYGYTF. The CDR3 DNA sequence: TGTGCCAGCAGTGAAGGGCTTGGGGGCGCGAACTATGGCTACACCTTC.

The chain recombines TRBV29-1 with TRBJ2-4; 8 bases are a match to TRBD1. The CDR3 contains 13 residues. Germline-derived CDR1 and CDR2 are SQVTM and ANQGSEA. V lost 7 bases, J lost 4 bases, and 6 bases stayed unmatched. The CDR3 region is CSALDREKNIQYF. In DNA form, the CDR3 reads TGCAGCGCATTGGACAGGGAGAAAAACATTCAGTACTTC. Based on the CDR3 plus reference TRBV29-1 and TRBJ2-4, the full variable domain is SAVISQKPSRDICQRGTSLTIQCQVDSQVTMMFWYRQQPGQSLTLIATANQGSEATYESGFVIDKFPISRPNLTFSTLTVSNMSPEDSSIYLCSALDREKNIQYFGAGTRLSVL.

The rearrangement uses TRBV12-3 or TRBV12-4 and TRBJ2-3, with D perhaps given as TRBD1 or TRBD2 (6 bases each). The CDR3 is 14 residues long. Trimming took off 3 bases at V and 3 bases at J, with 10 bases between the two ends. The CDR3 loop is CASSLRGGTDTQYF. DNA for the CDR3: TGTGCCAGCAGTTTGAGAGGGGGGACAGATACGCAGTATTTT.

CDR3 nucleotides: TGTGCCAGCAGCCCGCTGACTAGCGGGAGAGGCGAGCAGTACTTC. It translates to CASSPLTSGRGEQYF. The rearrangement joins TRBV14 to TRBJ2-7, with 12 bases identical to TRBD2. J was trimmed by 6 bases and V by 4 bases; bases with no gene match: 7. Germline V gene data show CDR1 as SGHDN and CDR2 as FVKESK. The CDR3 spans 15 residues.

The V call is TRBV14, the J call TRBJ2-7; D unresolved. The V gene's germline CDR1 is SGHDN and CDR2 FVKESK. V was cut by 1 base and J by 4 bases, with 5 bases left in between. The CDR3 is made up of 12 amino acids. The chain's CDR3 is CASSQARYEQYF. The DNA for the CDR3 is TGTGCCAGCAGCCAAGCTAGATACGAGCAGTACTTC.